These 8 T cell receptor beta chains originate from one sample sequenced in a study of CD8+CD57+ T cells in acquired aplastic anemia (dated by TCRdb to the late 2010s). Sequencing instrument: Illumina HiSeq 2000. Profiling of TCR beta VDJ combinations and CDR3 sequences used genomic DNA as the template. Using fastp at Q25 and MiXCR, TCRdb reprocessed the public reads and kept productive beta chains. Here each entry gathers all rows of one CDR3 protein and keeps the most common genes and DNA. In all, the sample holds a few hundred thousand distinct CDR3 sequences, and 40% to 60% of those were seen once. 15% to 20% of the sample rests with the top ten. The patients picked for sequencing were ones in whom flow cytometry had shown an expansion of CD8+CD57+ cells. Sequenced sample: sorted CD4+, CD8+, or CD8+CD57+ T cells (not recorded which) from PBMCs. These receptors all come from a human donor with aplastic anemia.

This clonotype was seen many times. J is TRBJ2-7 and V is TRBV28; no firm D call. Trimming pared 6 bases from V and 3 bases from J, leaving 6 bases between. Germline V gene data show CDR1 as MDHEN and CDR2 as SYDVKM. This CDR3 region has 11 residues. CDR3 DNA: TGTGCCAGCAGCTTAGGCTACGAGCAGTACTTC. Its translation: CASSLGYEQYF.

This clonotype occurred a few times. A much larger clone lies one base from this, so it may be a read error. The rearrangement uses TRBV12-5 and TRBJ2-1; a possible D gene is TRBD1 (5 bases). Germline V CDR1 and CDR2: LGHNT, FRNRAP. The CDR3 consists of 13 residues. The CDR3 DNA is TGTGCTAGTGGTTTCCAACAGGACAATGAGCAGCTCTTC. Protein sequence: CASGFQQDNEQLF. Full variable domain (outside the CDR3, taken from reference TRBV12-5 and TRBJ2-1): DARVTQTPRHKVTEMGQEVTMRCQPILGHNTVFWYRQTMMQGLELLAYFRNRAPLDDSGMPKDRFSAEMPDATLATLKIQPSEPRDSAVYFCASGFQQDNEQLFGPGTRLTVL.

The rearrangement joins TRBV2 to TRBJ2-7, with 10 bases aligning to TRBD1. CDR3 length equals 14 residues. The trim removed 7 bases at V and 2 bases at J, leaving 5 bases unmatched. Germline V gives CDR1 SNHLY, CDR2 FYNNEI. CDR3 sequence: CASMRGTGAYEQYF. The CDR3 nucleotides read TGTGCCAGCATGCGCGGGACAGGGGCCTACGAGCAGTACTTC.

This clonotype came up once. This chain connects TRBV5-4 to TRBJ1-6; D gene uncertain. The V gene's germline CDR1 is SGHNT and CDR2 YYREEE (reference sequence). V was shortened by 4 bases and J by 7 bases, with 12 bases between the two germline ends. The CDR3 runs 14 residues. CDR3 protein: CASSVDEGNSPLHF. CDR3 nucleotide sequence: TGTGCCAGCAGCGTGGACGAGGGAAATTCACCCCTCCACTTT.

For this clonotype: A much larger clone sits a single nucleotide away, making a read error possible. The chain links TRBV5-1 to TRBJ1-4; D may be TRBD1 (5 bases). From germline, CDR1 is SGHRS and CDR2 YFSETQ. The CDR3 runs 15 residues. Trimming stripped 0 bases from V and 8 bases from J, with 14 bases between. Here the CDR3 reads CASSLEGELGEKLFF. The CDR3 DNA sequence: TGCGCCAGCAGCTTGGAAGGGGAACTGGGAGAAAAACTGTTTTTT. The full variable domain, with the rest looked up from reference TRBV5-1 and TRBJ1-4, is KAGVTQTPRYLIKTRGQQVTLSCSPISGHRSVSWYQQTPGQGLQFLFEYFSETQRNKGNFPGRFSGRQFSNSRSEMNVSTLELGDSALYLCASSLEGELGEKLFFGSGTQLSVL.

The chain links TRBV10-2 to TRBJ2-7, with D perhaps being TRBD1 or TRBD2 (5 bases each). Germline CDR1 is WSHSY and CDR2 is SAAADI. The CDR3 covers 13 residues. V was cut by 6 bases and J by 2 bases, with 11 bases left in between. CDR3 in amino acids: CASSRDETYEQYF. CDR3 bases: TGCGCCAGCAGCCGGGACGAGACCTACGAGCAGTACTTC.

This clonotype was counted once. The J gene is TRBJ2-3, the V gene TRBV9; TRBD2 matches 10 bases. CDR3 length equals 16 residues. Germline CDR1 is SGDLS and CDR2 is YYNGEE. With V trimmed by 4 bases and J by 5 bases, 10 bases remained unmatched. CDR3 region: CASSTLAGEGGDTQYF. The CDR3 DNA reads TGTGCCAGCAGCACTCTAGCGGGGGAGGGGGGAGATACGCAGTATTTT.

This clonotype was detected a few times. The V call is TRBV20-1, the J call TRBJ2-3, with D tentatively TRBD1 or TRBD2 (6 bases each). The ends were cut back, 0 bases at V and 1 base at J, with 14 bases in the middle. The CDR3 is 16 residues long. From germline, CDR1 is DFQATT and CDR2 SNEGSKA (reference sequence). The CDR3 DNA reads as TGCAGTGCTAGAGATCCGGGGGCGCCGGGCACAGATACGCAGTATTTT. It translates to CSARDPGAPGTDTQYF.